Below, 17 T cell receptor beta chains from the same sample are listed, as sequenced in a study of cytomegalovirus exposure and HLA in healthy donors. PCR used 60 Vbeta primers and 13 Jbeta primers. Method: immunoSEQ multiplex PCR; TCRdb's copy keeps in-frame clones and lacks some. The sample lists over 150,000 clones, around 79% seen once, with approximately 7.7% in the top ten. Material: PBMCs. These receptors all come from a man aged 25 to 45 in good health and CMV-seropositive.

This clone was detected once. The chain employs TRBV29-1 and TRBJ1-2; TRBD1 matches at 8 bases. Germline CDR1 SQVTM, CDR2 ANQGSEA. Losses at the gene ends were 0 bases for V and 2 bases for J; bases not matched to a gene: 8. The CDR3 extends over 16 amino acids. The DNA of the CDR3 is TGCAGCGTTGAAGATGAGGGGGACAGGAGGAACTATGGCTACACCTTC. Its protein is CSVEDEGDRRNYGYTF.

The chain combines TRBV6-5 with TRBJ2-1; D is possibly TRBD2 (6 bases). The CDR3 has 15 residues. V shed 2 bases and J shed 8 bases, with 16 bases lying between them. Germline CDR1 and CDR2: MNHEY and SVGAGI. The CDR3 DNA reads as TGTGCCAGCAGTTACGGGCCGGGAGAGTATGATGAGCAGTTCTTC. It translates to CASSYGPGEYDEQFF.

This clone was found a few times. J is TRBJ2-3 and V is TRBV15; D is undetermined. Trimming shortened V by 0 bases and J by 5 bases, and 6 bases separated the two germline ends. Per germline, CDR1 LNHNV and CDR2 YYDKDF (reference sequence). There are 13 residues in the CDR3. The CDR3 reads CATSRDLGDTQYF. The DNA of the CDR3 is TGTGCCACCAGCAGAGATCTCGGAGATACGCAGTATTTT.

The gene calls are TRBV9 and TRBJ1-3; the D gene is possibly TRBD1 (5 bases). CDR1 and CDR2 from the germline V gene are SGDLS and YYNGEE. V lost 0 bases to trimming and J lost 3 bases, with 16 bases between them. The CDR3 is 17 amino acids. CDR3 residues: CASSVEGDLVGGNTIYF. CDR3 in DNA: TGTGCCAGCAGCGTAGAAGGGGATCTTGTGGGTGGAAACACCATATATTTT.

The rearrangement joins TRBV30 to TRBJ2-1, with D uncertain. V dropped 5 bases and J dropped 9 bases, with 14 bases sitting between them. Germline V gene lookup returns CDR1 GTSNPN and CDR2 SVGIG (reference sequence). This CDR3 has 12 amino acids. Written as DNA, the CDR3 is TGTGCCTGGGCGGATAGGCAGATTGAGCAGTTCTTC. Its translation: CAWADRQIEQFF.

The V call is TRBV30, the J call TRBJ2-7; TRBD2 matches at 11 bases. Per the germline V gene, CDR1 is GTSNPN and CDR2 is SVGIG (reference sequence). After removal of 7 bases from V and 4 bases from J, the junction contained 6 bases not matched to a gene. There are 13 residues in the CDR3. The CDR3 sequence is CAFQTSGVYEQYF. The CDR3 DNA follows: TGTGCCTTTCAGACTAGCGGGGTTTACGAGCAGTACTTC. Full variable domain (outside the CDR3, taken from reference TRBV30 and TRBJ2-7): SQTIHQWPATLVQPVGSPLSLECTVEGTSNPNLYWYRQAAGRGLQLLFYSVGIGQISSEVPQNLSASRPQDRQFILSSKKLLLSDSGFYLCAFQTSGVYEQYFGPGTRLTVT.

The genes are TRBV29-1 and TRBJ2-7; 8 bases agree with TRBD1. The V gene's germline CDR1 is SQVTM and CDR2 ANQGSEA. The junction had 5 bases not matched to a gene; V was cut back by 4 bases and J by 0 bases. The CDR3 sequence is 14 residues long. The CDR3 DNA reads as TGCAGCGTTGGGACAGGGTCGAGCTCCTACGAGCAGTACTTC. Protein: CSVGTGSSSYEQYF.

The chain couples TRBV7-2 to TRBJ1-5; D is uncertain. The CDR3 length is 15 residues. Per the germline V gene, CDR1 is SGHTA and CDR2 is FQGNSA. Trimming pared 6 bases from V and 3 bases from J, leaving 15 bases between. CDR3 amino acids: CASSPTSGHNQPQHF. The CDR3 nucleotides read TGTGCCAGCAGTCCTACGTCGGGTCACAATCAGCCCCAGCATTTT.

This rearrangement joins TRBV6-4 to TRBJ2-2; the match to TRBD2 covers 8 bases. Germline CDR1 is MRHNA and CDR2 is SNTAGT. J gave up 4 bases and V 3 bases, and 7 bases lay outside the gene matches. CDR3 size: 16 residues. The CDR3 DNA reads TGTGCCAGCAGTGAGGCTAGCGGGCAACGCACCGGGGAGCTGTTTTTT. It translates to CASSEASGQRTGELFF.

The CDR3 loop reads CASSLSRQVQETQYF. As DNA, the CDR3 is TGTGCCAGCAGTTTATCTCGACAGGTGCAAGAGACCCAGTACTTC. The V call is TRBV27, the J call TRBJ2-5, with a tentative D call TRBD1 (6 bases). The V gene lost 0 bases and the J gene lost 2 bases, with 10 bases spanning the gap. The germline V gene has CDR1 MNHEY and CDR2 SMNVEV (reference sequence). The CDR3 spans 15 residues.

The chain recombines TRBV4-1 with TRBJ2-7; TRBD1 agrees at 10 bases. Per the germline V gene, CDR1 is MGHRA and CDR2 is YSYEKL. The CDR3 is 16 amino acids. Unmatched junction bases numbered 8, after V lost 2 bases and J lost 4 bases. The CDR3 DNA sequence: TGCGCCAGCAGCCAATCAAGGGACAGGGGTCTATACGAGCAGTACTTC. Translated: CASSQSRDRGLYEQYF.

The chain uses TRBV4-2 and TRBJ2-7, with 8 positions matching TRBD2. V lost 1 base and J lost 3; bases outside the gene matches: 14. CDR3 length equals 18 residues. Germline loops: CDR1 LGHNA, CDR2 YNFKEQ. Written as DNA, the CDR3 is TGTGCCAGCAGCCAAGCCGACTCGGGGCGGGGGGTTCTCTACGAGCAGTACTTC. Protein: CASSQADSGRGVLYEQYF.

The chain has TRBV27 and TRBJ1-2; D unclear. Germline CDR1 and CDR2: MNHEY and SMNVEV (reference sequence). Trimming cost V 3 bases and J 8 bases, with 13 bases left between them. The CDR3 is made up of 13 amino acids. In nucleotides, the CDR3 is TGTGCCAGCAGTTTTGGCCCTTATCGAGGCTACACCTTC. Translating gives CASSFGPYRGYTF.

The chain couples TRBV10-3 to TRBJ1-2, with 8 bases that match TRBD1. Germline lookup yields CDR1 ENHRY and CDR2 SYGVKD. The V segment lost 5 bases and the J segment 5 bases; nucleotides outside the gene matches: 10. The CDR3 length is 15 residues. In nucleotides, the CDR3 is TGTGCCATCAGTTCAGGGGGCGCGGGGTTGTATGGCTACACCTTC. Translating it yields CAISSGGAGLYGYTF.

The chain recombines TRBV19 with TRBJ1-1; 7 positions match TRBD1. Germline V lookup: CDR1 LNHDA, CDR2 SQIVND (reference sequence). V lost 9 bases to trimming and J lost 4 bases; unmatched junction nucleotides: 5. This CDR3 spans 12 amino acids. CDR3 sequence (DNA): TGTGCCAGCCTGACAGGGCGCACTGAAGCTTTCTTT. This translates into CASLTGRTEAFF.

The V gene is TRBV14, the J gene TRBJ2-1; TRBD2 agrees at 9 bases. Trimming at V came to 1 base and at J to 9 bases, leaving 25 bases not matched to a gene. Germline loops: CDR1 SGHDN, CDR2 FVKESK. CDR3 length equals 21 residues. CDR3: CASSQGRPQAVRTSVSGEQFF. The CDR3 bases are TGTGCCAGCAGCCAAGGGAGACCACAGGCGGTAAGGACTAGCGTGTCGGGTGAGCAGTTCTTC.

The CDR3 protein is CASSHRGANTEAFF. CDR3 nucleotide sequence: TGTGCCAGCAGTCACAGGGGGGCTAACACTGAAGCTTTCTTT. The chain is built from TRBV28 and TRBJ1-1, with 8 bases fitting TRBD1. V dropped 5 bases and J dropped 2; count of bases not matched to a gene: 4. The CDR3 has 14 amino acids. Germline CDR1 and CDR2: MDHEN and SYDVKM.